Listed below are T cell receptor beta chains from one sample, sequenced in a study of cytomegalovirus exposure and HLA in healthy donors. TCRdb's table, derived via immunoSEQ multiplex PCR, lists solely in-frame clones and lacks some. The table has some 190,000 clones, roughly 83% seen once. The specimen was PBMCs. The receptors stem from a woman between 50 and 59 years old in good health and CMV-seronegative. The CDR3 runs from the conserved cysteine through the conserved F or W. D genes are given only for firm matches. Size tells how often a clone was seen (once, few, many) or the class of an expanded clone, and some rows leave it out.

D gene: -; V gene: TRBV25-1; J gene: TRBJ1-6; clone size: -; CDR3 DNA: TGTGCCAGCAGTCCCTCCGGGAGGACGGGGTTCGCACCCCTCCACTTT; CDR3 protein: CASSPSGRTGFAPLHF
D gene: -; V gene: TRBV7-2; J gene: TRBJ1-1; clone size: -; CDR3 DNA: TGTGCCAGCAGCTTCAAACAGGGCCGGCGGGAAGCTTTCTTT; CDR3 protein: CASSFKQGRREAFF
D gene: TRBD1; V gene: TRBV19; J gene: TRBJ1-4; clone size: -; CDR3 DNA: TGTGCCAGTAGTTACCACCAGGGGGCGATTGTTCCGAAACTGTTTTTT; CDR3 protein: CASSYHQGAIVPKLFF
D gene: TRBD2; V gene: TRBV7-2; J gene: TRBJ2-1; clone size: -; CDR3 DNA: TGTGCCAGCATCACTTCAGCGGGGGGTTGGTACAATGAGCAGTTCTTC; CDR3 protein: CASITSAGGWYNEQFF
D gene: -; V gene: TRBV27; J gene: TRBJ2-7; clone size: -; CDR3 DNA: TGTGCCAGCAGTTTTCTGGGTAGACTACCCTACGAGCAGTACTTC; CDR3 protein: CASSFLGRLPYEQYF
D gene: -; V gene: TRBV7-2; J gene: TRBJ1-5; clone size: -; CDR3 DNA: TGTGCCAGCAGCTTAGAGGCAGGTAATCAGCCCCAGCATTTT; CDR3 protein: CASSLEAGNQPQHF
D gene: TRBD2; V gene: TRBV6-1; J gene: TRBJ2-1; clone size: -; CDR3 DNA: TGTGCCAGCAGCGCCACTAGCGGGGGGGTCCAGTTCTTC; CDR3 protein: CASSATSGGVQFF
D gene: TRBD1; V gene: TRBV7-2; J gene: TRBJ2-7; clone size: -; CDR3 DNA: TGTGCCAGCAGCTTAGGTCGACAGGGTGGGATCTACGAGCAGTACTTC; CDR3 protein: CASSLGRQGGIYEQYF
D gene: -; V gene: TRBV9; J gene: TRBJ1-4; clone size: once; CDR3 DNA: TGTGCCAGCAGCGTATCCCCGGGGGGGCTAAATGAAAAACTGTTTTTT; CDR3 protein: CASSVSPGGLNEKLFF
D gene: TRBD1; V gene: TRBV6-4; J gene: TRBJ1-3; clone size: -; CDR3 DNA: TGTGCCAGCAGTGATCGGGACAGGGGAGGAAACACCATATATTTT; CDR3 protein: CASSDRDRGGNTIYF
D gene: -; V gene: TRBV15; J gene: TRBJ1-1; clone size: -; CDR3 DNA: TGTGCCACCAGCAGAGGCCCCTGGGGGGGGCGAACTACTGAAGCTTTCTTT; CDR3 protein: CATSRGPWGGRTTEAFF
D gene: TRBD2; V gene: TRBV18; J gene: TRBJ2-5; clone size: -; CDR3 DNA: TGTGCCAGCTCACGCGGAACTAGCGGGGGTCAAGAGACCCAGTACTTC; CDR3 protein: CASSRGTSGGQETQYF
D gene: TRBD2; V gene: TRBV11-3; J gene: TRBJ2-1; clone size: -; CDR3 DNA: TGTGCCAGCAGTCTTAGGACTAGCGGGAGGGCCGGCGGGGATGAGCAGTTCTTC; CDR3 protein: CASSLRTSGRAGGDEQFF
D gene: TRBD2; V gene: TRBV4-3; J gene: TRBJ2-3; clone size: -; CDR3 DNA: TGCGCCAGCAGCCAAGATTATTGGGAGGGGTCGGATACGCAGTATTTT; CDR3 protein: CASSQDYWEGSDTQYF
D gene: -; V gene: TRBV4-3; J gene: TRBJ1-3; clone size: few; CDR3 DNA: TGCGCCAGCAGCCAAGATCCCCAGGGTCTGGCTGGAAACACCATATATTTT; CDR3 protein: CASSQDPQGLAGNTIYF
D gene: -; V gene: TRBV2; J gene: TRBJ2-7; clone size: -; CDR3 DNA: TGTGCCAGCGACGTGACAGGGAGGAACGAGCAGTACTTC; CDR3 protein: CASDVTGRNEQYF
D gene: -; V gene: TRBV6-1; J gene: TRBJ1-1; clone size: few; CDR3 DNA: TGTGCCAGCAGTGGCCAGGGGTGGGGTAGTGAAGCTTTCTTT; CDR3 protein: CASSGQGWGSEAFF
D gene: -; V gene: TRBV6-1; J gene: TRBJ2-1; clone size: -; CDR3 DNA: TGTGCCTCACGGACTTGGCAGGAAAATGAGCAGTTCTTC; CDR3 protein: CASRTWQENEQFF
D gene: TRBD2; V gene: TRBV20-1; J gene: TRBJ2-5; clone size: -; CDR3 DNA: TGCAGTGCTCCATGGGGGGGACTAGAGTACTTC; CDR3 protein: CSAPWGGLEYF
D gene: TRBD1; V gene: TRBV7-2; J gene: TRBJ1-5; clone size: -; CDR3 DNA: TGTGCCAGCAGCCCGGGGACAGGCAGCAATCAGCCCCAGCATTTT; CDR3 protein: CASSPGTGSNQPQHF
D gene: TRBD1; V gene: TRBV25-1; J gene: TRBJ2-7; clone size: -; CDR3 DNA: TGTGCCAGCTCCACTCGGACAGGGACCGACGAGCAGTACTTC; CDR3 protein: CASSTRTGTDEQYF
D gene: -; V gene: TRBV27; J gene: TRBJ2-1; clone size: -; CDR3 DNA: TGTGCCAGCAGTTCCCTCACAGGTAGCTCCTACAATGAGCAGTTCTTC; CDR3 protein: CASSSLTGSSYNEQFF
D gene: -; V gene: TRBV4-1; J gene: TRBJ2-7; clone size: -; CDR3 DNA: TGCGCCAGCAGCCAAAGACTCAGCTCCTACGAGCAGTACTTC; CDR3 protein: CASSQRLSSYEQYF
D gene: TRBD1; V gene: TRBV2; J gene: TRBJ1-1; clone size: -; CDR3 DNA: TGTGCCAGCAGCCGATGGGTACCGGTGGGACAGGGGGCTCGTTGGCTGAACACTGAAGCTTTCTTT; CDR3 protein: CASSRWVPVGQGARWLNTEAFF